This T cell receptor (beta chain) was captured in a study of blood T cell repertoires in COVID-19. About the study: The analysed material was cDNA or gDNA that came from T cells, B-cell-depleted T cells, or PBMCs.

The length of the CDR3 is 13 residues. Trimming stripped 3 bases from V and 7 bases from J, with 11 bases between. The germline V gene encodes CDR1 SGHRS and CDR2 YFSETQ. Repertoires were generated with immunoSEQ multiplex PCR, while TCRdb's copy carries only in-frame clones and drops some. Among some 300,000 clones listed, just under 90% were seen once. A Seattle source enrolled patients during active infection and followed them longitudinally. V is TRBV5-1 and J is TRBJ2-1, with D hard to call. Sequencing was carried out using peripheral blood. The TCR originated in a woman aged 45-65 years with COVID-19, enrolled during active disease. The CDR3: CASSSVAVNEQFF. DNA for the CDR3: TGCGCCAGCAGCTCCGTAGCCGTGAATGAGCAGTTCTTC.